The rows below give T cell receptor beta chains drawn from one sample of a study of CD8 T cells in Susac syndrome. TCRdb used MiXCR to reprocess the immunoSEQ multiplex PCR reads, holding one entry per CDR3 protein. The sample includes approximately 65,000 distinct CDR3 sequences, around nine tenths of them seen just once. Sequencing input: CD8+ T cells from PBMCs. The receptors stem from a human donor in good health. CDR3s include the opening cysteine and the closing phenylalanine or tryptophan. D genes are given only for firm matches. The size of a clone is reported for some rows only, either as once, few or many, or as a class for expanded clones.

DNA	CDR3	J	V	D	size
TGTGCCAGCAGTGCCTTCTCTGGGGCCAACGTCCTGACTTTC	CASSAFSGANVLTF	TRBJ2-6	TRBV12-3/TRBV12-4	.	.
TGTGCCAGCAGTTTGGACAACGGACATACGCAGTATTTT	CASSLDNGHTQYF	TRBJ2-3	TRBV27	.	.
TGCCTCGGGAGGGCCTCGGGCTGGGTCAATGAGCAGTTCTTC	CLGRASGWVNEQFF	TRBJ2-1	TRBV19	TRBD2	.
TGCGCCAGCAGCTTAGCGGACCCCTACGAGCAGTACTTC	CASSLADPYEQYF	TRBJ2-7	TRBV5-1	.	.
TGTGCCAGCAGTTTTGGACAGGGTGGGGTATCCTACGAGCAGTACTTC	CASSFGQGGVSYEQYF	TRBJ2-7	TRBV28	TRBD1	.
TGTGCCAGCAGTGAAAGGACAGACCTTTCCTACGAGCAGTACTTC	CASSERTDLSYEQYF	TRBJ2-7	TRBV2	.	.
TGTGCTAGTGGTTTGGTGGGAACCGGGACCCTATTCTCCTACGAGCAGTACTTC	CASGLVGTGTLFSYEQYF	TRBJ2-7	TRBV12-5	.	few
TGTGCCAGCACCCGTGGAACGGGCGGCCTGGGTCAGCCCCAGCATTTT	CASTRGTGGLGQPQHF	TRBJ1-5	TRBV6-2/TRBV6-3	.	.
TGTGCCAGCGGGGCCGGGACAGGGAGATACGAGCAGTACTTC	CASGAGTGRYEQYF	TRBJ2-7	TRBV6-1	TRBD1	.
TGTGCCTGGAGTGAACAGGGGTGGGAGCAGTACTTC	CAWSEQGWEQYF	TRBJ2-7	TRBV30	TRBD1	.
TGTGCCAGCAGCTTAGCTGCTGAGTACACAGATACGCAGTATTTT	CASSLAAEYTDTQYF	TRBJ2-3	TRBV7-6	.	.
TGTACCAGCCGAGGATGGGACGGGACTGAAGCTTTCTTT	CTSRGWDGTEAFF	TRBJ1-1	TRBV12-3/TRBV12-4	.	.
TGTGCCAGCAGCCTCGAACCACTAGCGGGGGAAGGAGATACGCAGTATTTT	CASSLEPLAGEGDTQYF	TRBJ2-3	TRBV3-1	TRBD2	once
TGTGCCAGCAGTTTATGGGGTCCGAGGGACAATGAGCAGTTCTTC	CASSLWGPRDNEQFF	TRBJ2-1	TRBV12-3/TRBV12-4	.	.
TGTGCCAGCAGCTTGGGGGCAGCCAATCAGCCCCAGCATTTT	CASSLGAANQPQHF	TRBJ1-5	TRBV5-6	.	.
TGTGCCAGCAGTTCCCGGACAGGGGGGCAGCCCCAGCATTTT	CASSSRTGGQPQHF	TRBJ1-5	TRBV27	TRBD1	.
TGTGCCACCAGCAGAGATGAAGAGACCCAGTACTTC	CATSRDEETQYF	TRBJ2-5	TRBV15	.	.
TGTGCCTGGAGTGTAGGTGGGGGACAGGGCTACGAGCAGTACTTC	CAWSVGGGQGYEQYF	TRBJ2-7	TRBV30	TRBD1	.
TGTGCCAGCAGCCAAGAACCAGGGGGGGATCAGCCCCAGCATTTT	CASSQEPGGDQPQHF	TRBJ1-5	TRBV4-2	TRBD1	once
TGTGCCAGCAGCTCAGGCGGGAGCTCCTACGAGCAGTACTTC	CASSSGGSSYEQYF	TRBJ2-7	TRBV7-9	TRBD2	.
TGTGCCAGCAGTTATAGGGTCAGGCCCCAGCATTTT	CASSYRVRPQHF	TRBJ1-5	TRBV6-2/TRBV6-3	.	.
TGTGCCAGCAGCTTGGCCAGCGGGGGGGCGAATGAGCAGTTCTTC	CASSLASGGANEQFF	TRBJ2-1	TRBV5-4	TRBD2	.
TGTGCCACCTCCGTACGGGGTGACACCGGGGAGCTGTTTTTT	CATSVRGDTGELFF	TRBJ2-2	TRBV6-5	.	once
TGTGCCAGCAGCTGGGGCAAAGATACGCAGTATTTT	CASSWGKDTQYF	TRBJ2-3	TRBV5-4	.	.
TGCAGCGTCGCGGGTCAGGGAGAGTCACCCCTCCACTTT	CSVAGQGESPLHF	TRBJ1-6	TRBV29-1	.	.
TGCAGCGTAGACAGGGTCTACACCTTC	CSVDRVYTF	TRBJ1-2	TRBV29-1	TRBD1	.
TGTGCCAGCAGCGCCACAGGGACTGGAAACACCATATATTTT	CASSATGTGNTIYF	TRBJ1-3	TRBV9	.	.
TGTGCCAGCAGTTTAAGTAGCGTCGGTTCCTACGAGCAGTACTTC	CASSLSSVGSYEQYF	TRBJ2-7	TRBV12-3/TRBV12-4	.	.
TGTGCCAGTAATTCTGACAGGGAGGACGTCAATCAGCCCCAGCATTTT	CASNSDREDVNQPQHF	TRBJ1-5	TRBV19	TRBD1	.
TGTGCCAGCAGCCAACCAGCGGGGGGGCAAGAGACCCAGTACTTC	CASSQPAGGQETQYF	TRBJ2-5	TRBV3-1	TRBD2	.
TGTGCCTGGACTGGGGTCCAGGGCCACACCGGGGAGCTGTTTTTT	CAWTGVQGHTGELFF	TRBJ2-2	TRBV30	.	.
TGTGCCAGCAGCTTAGCTGGGGACAACACTGAAGCTTTCTTT	CASSLAGDNTEAFF	TRBJ1-1	TRBV7-2	.	few
TGCGCCAGCAGCCCCCTCTTGTGGGGATCGCTCTACAATGAGCAGTTCTTC	CASSPLLWGSLYNEQFF	TRBJ2-1	TRBV5-1	.	.
TGTGCCAGCAGTTACCTAGCAGCCTACGAGCAGTACTTC	CASSYLAAYEQYF	TRBJ2-7	TRBV6-2/TRBV6-3	.	.
TGTGCCAACCTTATAGCGGGGGGCGCGAACACCGGGGAGCTGTTTTTT	CANLIAGGANTGELFF	TRBJ2-2	TRBV25-1	TRBD2	.
TGTGCCAGCAGCCTTAGCGGCCATGAGCAGTTCTTC	CASSLSGHEQFF	TRBJ2-1	TRBV5-6	.	.
TGTGCCAGCAGAGTCGAGACAGGTTTCTACTCTGGAAACACCATATATTTT	CASRVETGFYSGNTIYF	TRBJ1-3	TRBV5-6	.	.
TGTGCCAGCAGTGTGGAGGGTCAGCCCCAGCATTTT	CASSVEGQPQHF	TRBJ1-5	TRBV12-3/TRBV12-4	.	once
TGTGCCAGCAGTGAAGGGCAGGCTCACACAGATACGCAGTATTTT	CASSEGQAHTDTQYF	TRBJ2-3	TRBV25-1	.	.
TGTGCCAGCAGCTCGGGGGAAAAACTGTTTTTT	CASSSGEKLFF	TRBJ1-4	TRBV7-9	.	.
TGTGCCAGCAGCCAAGATCGGGTGGGGAACACTGAAGCTTTCTTT	CASSQDRVGNTEAFF	TRBJ1-1	TRBV3-1	.	.
TGCGCCAGCAGCCAGGGGACAGGGAATGAAAAACTGTTTTTT	CASSQGTGNEKLFF	TRBJ1-4	TRBV4-3	TRBD1	.
TGTGCCAGCAGTGAATTGGACAGCTCCTTAGTTGATGAAAAACTGTTTTTT	CASSELDSSLVDEKLFF	TRBJ1-4	TRBV2	.	.
TGTGCCAGCAGTTACTCCGGGGACAGTGGCAATCAGCCCCAGCATTTT	CASSYSGDSGNQPQHF	TRBJ1-5	TRBV6-6	TRBD1	.
TGTGCCACCAGCCAACCGGGACAGGCCAAAATCGAGCTGTTTTTT	CATSQPGQAKIELFF	TRBJ2-2	TRBV15	TRBD1	.
TGCGCCAGCAGCCCCCAGCTATCGGGCTTCTACGAGCAGTACTTC	CASSPQLSGFYEQYF	TRBJ2-7	TRBV4-3	.	.
TGTGCCAGCAGTTACTCTGGGATGAGTGAGCAGTTCTTC	CASSYSGMSEQFF	TRBJ2-1	TRBV6-2/TRBV6-3	.	.
TGTGCCAGCAGTGTTTACAACAGCCAAGAGACCCAGTACTTC	CASSVYNSQETQYF	TRBJ2-5	TRBV2	.	once
TGTGCCAGTATCGTAGGGCCAGGGGCGAACACTGAAGCTTTCTTT	CASIVGPGANTEAFF	TRBJ1-1	TRBV19	.	.
TGTGCCAGCAGTCATGGCCTACTGAACACTGAAGCTTTCTTT	CASSHGLLNTEAFF	TRBJ1-1	TRBV9	.	few
TGTGCCAGCAGTTTGCGGCCCCCTCTAGAGCAGTACTTC	CASSLRPPLEQYF	TRBJ2-7	TRBV12-3/TRBV12-4	.	.
TGTGCCAGCCTCGGGGGCACCGGGGAGCTGTTTTTT	CASLGGTGELFF	TRBJ2-2	TRBV5-6	.	few
TGTGCCAGCAGTTTAACGTTCGCTGCGAGTTGGGGCACAGATACGCAGTATTTT	CASSLTFAASWGTDTQYF	TRBJ2-3	TRBV12-3/TRBV12-4	.	.
TGTGCCACCAGCAGAGACCCCGGTGCAGAGGCATCAGATACGCAGTATTTT	CATSRDPGAEASDTQYF	TRBJ2-3	TRBV15	.	.
TGCGCCAGCAGCTTAGAAGAATCAAAATTCAATGAGCAGTTCTTC	CASSLEESKFNEQFF	TRBJ2-1	TRBV5-1	.	.
TGTGCCAGCAGCCCCCGGACAGGGCTTTACAATGAGCAGTTCTTC	CASSPRTGLYNEQFF	TRBJ2-1	TRBV7-9	TRBD1	.
TGCAGTGCTAGAGATTACGCCGAGTCGACAGGGACGAAAGCTTTCTTT	CSARDYAESTGTKAFF	TRBJ1-1	TRBV20-1	TRBD1	.
TGTGCCAGCAGCCAGCTAGCGGGGATGAACACCGGGGAGCTGTTTTTT	CASSQLAGMNTGELFF	TRBJ2-2	TRBV3-1	TRBD2	.
TGTGCCAGCAGCTTGGACACGTATTCCTACGAGCAGTACTTC	CASSLDTYSYEQYF	TRBJ2-7	TRBV5-6	.	.
TGTGCCATCAGCCCAGGGAATACGAACACTGAAGCTTTCTTT	CAISPGNTNTEAFF	TRBJ1-1	TRBV10-3	.	.